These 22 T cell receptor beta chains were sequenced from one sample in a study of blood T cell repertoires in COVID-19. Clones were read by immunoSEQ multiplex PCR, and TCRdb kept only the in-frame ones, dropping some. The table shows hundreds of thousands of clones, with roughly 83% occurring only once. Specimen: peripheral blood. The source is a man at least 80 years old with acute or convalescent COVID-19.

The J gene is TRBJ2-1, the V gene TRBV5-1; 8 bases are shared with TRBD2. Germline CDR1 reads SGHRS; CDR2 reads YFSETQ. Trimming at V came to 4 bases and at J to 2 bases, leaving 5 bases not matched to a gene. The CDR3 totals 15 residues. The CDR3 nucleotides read TGCGCCAGCAGCCCGGGGGGGGGCGCCTACAATGAGCAGTTCTTC. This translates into CASSPGGGAYNEQFF.

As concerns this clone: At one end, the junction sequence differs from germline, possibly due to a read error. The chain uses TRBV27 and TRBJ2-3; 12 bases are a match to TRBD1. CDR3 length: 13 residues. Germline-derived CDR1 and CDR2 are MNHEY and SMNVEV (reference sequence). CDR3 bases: TGTGCCAGCAGTGTCACCGGGACAGGGGGCAGGGATTTT. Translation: CASSVTGTGGRDF.

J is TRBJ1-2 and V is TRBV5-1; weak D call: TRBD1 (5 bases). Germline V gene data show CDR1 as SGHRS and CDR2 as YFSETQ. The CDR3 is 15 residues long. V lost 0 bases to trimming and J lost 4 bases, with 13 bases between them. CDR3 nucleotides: TGCGCCAGCAGCTTGGTTCCAGGGTTGATCTATGGCTACACCTTC. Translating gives CASSLVPGLIYGYTF.

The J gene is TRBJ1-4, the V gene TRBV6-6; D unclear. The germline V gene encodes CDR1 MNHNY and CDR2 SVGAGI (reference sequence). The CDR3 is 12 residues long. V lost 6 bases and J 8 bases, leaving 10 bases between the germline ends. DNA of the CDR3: TGTGCCAGCAGAAGCCACGAAGAAAAACTGTTTTTT. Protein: CASRSHEEKLFF.

The CDR3 DNA sequence: TGTGCCAGCAGAATGGTCGGGGGGCTAAACTATGGCTACACCTTC. Amino acids: CASRMVGGLNYGYTF. The chain uses TRBV27 and TRBJ1-2; maybe TRBD1 (6 bases). This CDR3 is built from 15 residues. From germline, CDR1 is MNHEY and CDR2 SMNVEV (reference sequence). V was cut by 6 bases and J by 2 bases, with 16 bases left in between.

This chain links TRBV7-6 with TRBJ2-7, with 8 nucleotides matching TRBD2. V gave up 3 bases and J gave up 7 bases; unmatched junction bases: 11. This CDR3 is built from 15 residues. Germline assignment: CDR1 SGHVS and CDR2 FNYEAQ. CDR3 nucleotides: TGTGCCAGCAGCTTTACTAGCGGAGGAGTGGGGGAGCAGTACTTC. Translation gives CASSFTSGGVGEQYF.

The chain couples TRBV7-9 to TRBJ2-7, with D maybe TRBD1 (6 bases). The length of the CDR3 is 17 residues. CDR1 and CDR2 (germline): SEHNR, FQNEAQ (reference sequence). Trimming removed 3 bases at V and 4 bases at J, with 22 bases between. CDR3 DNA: TGTGCCAGCAGCTTGCTACAGGGTAAAGGGGAGCTGTACGAGCAGTACTTC. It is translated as CASSLLQGKGELYEQYF.

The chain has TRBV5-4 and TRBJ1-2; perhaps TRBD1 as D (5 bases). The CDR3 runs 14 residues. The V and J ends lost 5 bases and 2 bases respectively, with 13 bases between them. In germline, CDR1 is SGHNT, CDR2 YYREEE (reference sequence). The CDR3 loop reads CASSTGGGNYGYTF. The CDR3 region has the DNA TGTGCCAGCAGTACTGGCGGGGGAAACTATGGCTACACCTTC.

In DNA form, the CDR3 reads TGTGCCAGCAGCGTACCGGGACAGGGGGAGTCGAACACCGGGGAGCTGTTTTTT. It codes for CASSVPGQGESNTGELFF. The chain recombines TRBV12-1 with TRBJ2-2; TRBD1 reflects the table's D call only, with no check against the DNA. TRBV12-1 is a recognized pseudogene. The CDR3 has 18 residues.

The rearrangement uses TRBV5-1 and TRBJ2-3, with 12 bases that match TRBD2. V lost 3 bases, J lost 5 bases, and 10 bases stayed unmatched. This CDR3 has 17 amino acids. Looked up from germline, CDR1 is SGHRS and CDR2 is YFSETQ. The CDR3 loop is CASSSRSSGGAGDTQYF. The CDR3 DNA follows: TGCGCCAGCAGCTCTCGTTCTAGCGGGGGGGCCGGAGATACGCAGTATTTT. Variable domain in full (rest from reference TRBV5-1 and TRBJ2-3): KAGVTQTPRYLIKTRGQQVTLSCSPISGHRSVSWYQQTPGQGLQFLFEYFSETQRNKGNFPGRFSGRQFSNSRSEMNVSTLELGDSALYLCASSSRSSGGAGDTQYFGPGTRLTVL.

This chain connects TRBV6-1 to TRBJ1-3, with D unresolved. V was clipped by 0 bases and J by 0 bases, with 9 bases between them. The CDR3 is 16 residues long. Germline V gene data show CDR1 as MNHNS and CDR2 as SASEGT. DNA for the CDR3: TGTGCCAGCAGTGAAGCGCACCGGAGCTCTGGAAACACCATATATTTT. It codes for CASSEAHRSSGNTIYF.

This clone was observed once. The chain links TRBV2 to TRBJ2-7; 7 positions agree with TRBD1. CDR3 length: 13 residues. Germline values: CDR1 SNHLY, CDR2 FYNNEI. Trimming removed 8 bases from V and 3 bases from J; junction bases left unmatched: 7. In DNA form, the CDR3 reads TGTGCCAGCGTCCGGGACAGACACTACGAGCAGTACTTC. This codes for CASVRDRHYEQYF.

CDR3 loop: CASSLAGGARNEQFF. In DNA, the CDR3 is TGTGCCAGCAGCTTAGCCGGGGGGGCTAGGAATGAGCAGTTCTTC. This rearrangement joins TRBV7-2 to TRBJ2-1; TRBD2 aligns across 8 bases. The CDR3 contains 15 residues. V dropped 0 bases and J dropped 7; count of bases not matched to a gene: 5. Germline lookup yields CDR1 SGHTA and CDR2 FQGNSA.

The CDR3 reads CASSRDSYNSPLHF. CDR3 DNA: TGCGCCAGCAGCCGGGACAGCTATAATTCACCCCTCCACTTT. V and J are TRBV5-1 and TRBJ1-6; 7 bases are a match to TRBD1. The ends lost 4 bases at V and 3 bases at J; junction bases unmatched: 1. The CDR3 is made up of 14 amino acids. Germline loops: CDR1 SGHRS, CDR2 YFSETQ.

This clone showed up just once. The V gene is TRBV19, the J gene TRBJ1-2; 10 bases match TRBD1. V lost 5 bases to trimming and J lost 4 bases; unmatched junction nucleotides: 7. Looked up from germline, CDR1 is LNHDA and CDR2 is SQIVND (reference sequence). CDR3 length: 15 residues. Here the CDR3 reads CASSVPGTGVYGYTF. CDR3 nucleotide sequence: TGTGCCAGTAGTGTGCCCGGGACAGGGGTCTATGGCTACACCTTC.

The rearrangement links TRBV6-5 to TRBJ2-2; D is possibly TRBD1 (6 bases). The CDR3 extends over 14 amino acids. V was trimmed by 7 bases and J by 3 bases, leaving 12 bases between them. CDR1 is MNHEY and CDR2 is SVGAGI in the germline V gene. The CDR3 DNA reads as TGTGCCAGCAAGCAGGGGCCTTACACCGGGGAGCTGTTTTTT. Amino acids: CASKQGPYTGELFF.

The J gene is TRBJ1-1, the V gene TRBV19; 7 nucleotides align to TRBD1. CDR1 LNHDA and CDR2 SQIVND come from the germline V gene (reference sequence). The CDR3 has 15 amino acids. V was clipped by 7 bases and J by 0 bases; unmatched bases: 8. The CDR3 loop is CASKEGQQMNTEAFF. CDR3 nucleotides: TGTGCCAGTAAAGAGGGACAGCAAATGAACACTGAAGCTTTCTTT.

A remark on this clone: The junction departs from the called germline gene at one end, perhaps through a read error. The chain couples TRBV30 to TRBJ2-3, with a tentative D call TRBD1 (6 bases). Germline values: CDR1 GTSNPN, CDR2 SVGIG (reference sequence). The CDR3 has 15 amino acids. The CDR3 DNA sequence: TGTGCCTGGGGTGTAGGGGGAACTAGCACAGATACGCAGTATTTT. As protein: CAWGVGGTSTDTQYF.

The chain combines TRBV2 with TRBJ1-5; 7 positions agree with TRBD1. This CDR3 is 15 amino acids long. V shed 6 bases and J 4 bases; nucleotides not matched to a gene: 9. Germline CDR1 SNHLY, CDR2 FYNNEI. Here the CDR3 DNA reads TGTGCCAGCAGGGGGACAGCGCTCATGAATCAGCCCCAGCATTTT. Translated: CASRGTALMNQPQHF.

CDR3 amino acids: CASSISQGARNEQYF. Here the CDR3 DNA reads TGCGCCAGCAGCATCTCACAGGGGGCTCGGAACGAGCAGTACTTC. The chain carries TRBV5-1 and TRBJ2-7; TRBD1 agrees at 9 bases. This CDR3 contains 15 residues. The germline gives CDR1 SGHRS, CDR2 YFSETQ. Trimming at V came to 4 bases and at J to 5 bases, leaving 10 bases not matched to a gene.

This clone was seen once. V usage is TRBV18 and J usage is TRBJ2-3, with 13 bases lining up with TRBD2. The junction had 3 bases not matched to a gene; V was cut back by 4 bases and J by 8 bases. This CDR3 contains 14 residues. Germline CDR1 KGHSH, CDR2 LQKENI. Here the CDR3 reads CASSHTSGGATQYF. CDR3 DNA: TGTGCCAGCTCACACACTAGCGGGGGGGCTACGCAGTATTTT.

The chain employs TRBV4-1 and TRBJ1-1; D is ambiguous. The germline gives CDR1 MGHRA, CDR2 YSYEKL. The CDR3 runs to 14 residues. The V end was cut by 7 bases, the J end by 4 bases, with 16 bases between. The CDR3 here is CASKYRSYSTEAFF. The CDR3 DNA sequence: TGCGCCAGCAAATATCGATCCTATAGCACTGAAGCTTTCTTT.